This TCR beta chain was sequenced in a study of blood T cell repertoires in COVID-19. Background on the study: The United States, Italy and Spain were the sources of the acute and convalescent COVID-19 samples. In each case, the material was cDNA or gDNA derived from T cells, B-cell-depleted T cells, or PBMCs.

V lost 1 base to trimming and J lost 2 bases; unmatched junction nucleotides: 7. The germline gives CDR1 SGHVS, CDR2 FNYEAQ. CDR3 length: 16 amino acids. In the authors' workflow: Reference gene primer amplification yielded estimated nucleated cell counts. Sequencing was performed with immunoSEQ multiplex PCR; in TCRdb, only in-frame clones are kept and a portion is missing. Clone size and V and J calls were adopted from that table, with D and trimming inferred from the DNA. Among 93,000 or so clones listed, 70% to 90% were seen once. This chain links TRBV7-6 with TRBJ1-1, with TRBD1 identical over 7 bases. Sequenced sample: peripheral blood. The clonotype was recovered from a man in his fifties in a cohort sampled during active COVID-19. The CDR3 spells CASSLEETGRNTEAFF. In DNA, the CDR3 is TGTGCCAGCAGCTTAGAAGAGACAGGGAGAAACACTGAAGCTTTCTTT.